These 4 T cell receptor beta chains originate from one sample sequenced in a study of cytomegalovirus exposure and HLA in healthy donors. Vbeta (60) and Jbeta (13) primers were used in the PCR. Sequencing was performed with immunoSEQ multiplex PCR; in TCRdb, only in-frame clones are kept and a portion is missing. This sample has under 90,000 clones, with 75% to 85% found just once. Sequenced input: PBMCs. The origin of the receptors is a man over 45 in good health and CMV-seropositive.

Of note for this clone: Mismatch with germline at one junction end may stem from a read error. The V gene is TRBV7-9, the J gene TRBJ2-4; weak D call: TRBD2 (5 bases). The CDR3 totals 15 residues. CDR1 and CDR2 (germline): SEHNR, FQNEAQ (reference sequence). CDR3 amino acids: CASGEDGLAKNSQYF. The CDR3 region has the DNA TGTGCCAGCGGTGAGGACGGTCTAGCCAAAAACAGTCAGTACTTC. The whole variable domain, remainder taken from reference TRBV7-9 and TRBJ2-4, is DTGVSQNPRHKITKRGQNVTFRCDPISEHNRLYWYRQTLGQGPEFLTYFQNEAQLEKSRLLSDRFSAERPKGSFSTLEIQRTEQGDSAMYLCASGEDGLAKNSQYFGAGTRLSVL.

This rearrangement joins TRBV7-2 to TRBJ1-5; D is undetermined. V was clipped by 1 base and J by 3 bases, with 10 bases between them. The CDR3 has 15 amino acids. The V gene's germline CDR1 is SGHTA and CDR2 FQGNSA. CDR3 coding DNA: TGTGCCAGCAGCTTAGGTGTCGGGTCCAATCAGCCCCAGCATTTT. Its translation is CASSLGVGSNQPQHF.

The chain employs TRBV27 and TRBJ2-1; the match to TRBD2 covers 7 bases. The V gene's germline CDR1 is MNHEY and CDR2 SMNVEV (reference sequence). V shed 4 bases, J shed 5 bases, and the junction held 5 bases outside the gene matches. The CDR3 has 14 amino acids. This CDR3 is CASSWSGENNEQFF. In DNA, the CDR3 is TGTGCCAGCAGTTGGAGCGGGGAAAACAATGAGCAGTTCTTC.

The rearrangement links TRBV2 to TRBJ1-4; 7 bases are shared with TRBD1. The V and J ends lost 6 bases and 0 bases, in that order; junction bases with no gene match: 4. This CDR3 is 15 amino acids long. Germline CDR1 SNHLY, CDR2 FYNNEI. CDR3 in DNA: TGTGCCAGCAGGTACCAGGGGGCAACTAATGAAAAACTGTTTTTT. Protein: CASRYQGATNEKLFF.